A single TCR beta chain is shown here with its context. This sample was taken from a study of blood T cell repertoires in COVID-19. Some clones are missing from TCRdb's copy, which holds only in-frame ones; the method was immunoSEQ multiplex PCR. The sample has under 550,000 clones, about 90% seen once. Enrolled during active infection, Seattle patients were then followed longitudinally. J gave up 2 bases and V 1 base, and 2 bases lay outside the gene matches. The CDR3 is made up of 14 amino acids. Germline assignment: CDR1 SGHRS and CDR2 YFSETQ. The TCR comes from a man aged 18 to 30 with COVID-19, enrolled during active disease. Sequencing was done on a sample of peripheral blood. The chain is built from TRBV5-1 and TRBJ1-2; 7 bases line up with TRBD1. This CDR3 reads CASSLTGENYGYTF. In DNA form, the CDR3 reads TGCGCCAGCAGCTTGACAGGGGAAAACTATGGCTACACCTTC.